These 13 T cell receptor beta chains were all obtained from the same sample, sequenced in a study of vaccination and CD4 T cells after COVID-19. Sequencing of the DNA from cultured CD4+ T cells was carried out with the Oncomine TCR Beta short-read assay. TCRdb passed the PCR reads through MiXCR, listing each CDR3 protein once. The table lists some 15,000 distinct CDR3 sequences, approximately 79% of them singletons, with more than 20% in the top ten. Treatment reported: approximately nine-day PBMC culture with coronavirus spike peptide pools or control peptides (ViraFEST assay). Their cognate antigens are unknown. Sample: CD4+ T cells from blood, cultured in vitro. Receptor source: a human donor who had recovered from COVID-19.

DNA for the CDR3: TGTGCCACGCGGAGGGGGACGGGGATTTATAACTATGGCTACACCTTC. This gives the protein CATRRGTGIYNYGYTF. The chain joins TRBV19 to TRBJ1-2; a possible D gene is TRBD1 (6 bases). This CDR3 comprises 16 residues. In germline, CDR1 is LNHDA, CDR2 SQIVND (reference sequence). V was cut by 10 bases and J by 1 base, with 22 bases left in between.

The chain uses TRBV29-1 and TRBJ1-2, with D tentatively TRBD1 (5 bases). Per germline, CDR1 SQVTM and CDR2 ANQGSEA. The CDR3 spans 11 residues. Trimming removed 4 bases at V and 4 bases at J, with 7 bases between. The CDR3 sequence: CSVGGGYGYTF. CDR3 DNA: TGCAGCGTTGGGGGGGGCTATGGCTACACCTTC.

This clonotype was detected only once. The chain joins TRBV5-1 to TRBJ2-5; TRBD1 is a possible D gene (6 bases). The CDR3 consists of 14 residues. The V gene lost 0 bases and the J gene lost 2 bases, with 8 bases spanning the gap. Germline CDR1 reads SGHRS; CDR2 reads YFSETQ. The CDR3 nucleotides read TGCGCCAGCAGCTTGGGGACAGCGCAAGAGACCCAGTACTTC. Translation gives CASSLGTAQETQYF. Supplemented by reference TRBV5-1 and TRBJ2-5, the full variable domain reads KAGVTQTPRYLIKTRGQQVTLSCSPISGHRSVSWYQQTPGQGLQFLFEYFSETQRNKGNFPGRFSGRQFSNSRSEMNVSTLELGDSALYLCASSLGTAQETQYFGPGTRLLVL.

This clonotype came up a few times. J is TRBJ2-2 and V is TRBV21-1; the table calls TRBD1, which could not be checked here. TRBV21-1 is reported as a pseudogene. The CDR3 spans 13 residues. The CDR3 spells CASSGQGAGELFF. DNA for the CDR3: TGTGCCAGCAGCGGCCAGGGGGCCGGGGAGCTGTTTTTT.

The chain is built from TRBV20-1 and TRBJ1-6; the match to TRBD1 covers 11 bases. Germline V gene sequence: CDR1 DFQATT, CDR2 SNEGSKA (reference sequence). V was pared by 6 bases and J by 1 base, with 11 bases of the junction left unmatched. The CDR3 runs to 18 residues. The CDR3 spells CSANHGQGASSYNSPLHF. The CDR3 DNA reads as TGCAGTGCCAACCATGGACAGGGGGCGAGTTCCTATAATTCACCCCTCCACTTT.

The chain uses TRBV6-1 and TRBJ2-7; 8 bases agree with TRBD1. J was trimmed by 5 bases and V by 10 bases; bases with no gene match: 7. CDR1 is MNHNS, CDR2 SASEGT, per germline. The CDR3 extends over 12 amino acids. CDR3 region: CATQDRENEQYF. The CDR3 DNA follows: TGTGCCACCCAGGACAGGGAGAACGAGCAGTACTTC.

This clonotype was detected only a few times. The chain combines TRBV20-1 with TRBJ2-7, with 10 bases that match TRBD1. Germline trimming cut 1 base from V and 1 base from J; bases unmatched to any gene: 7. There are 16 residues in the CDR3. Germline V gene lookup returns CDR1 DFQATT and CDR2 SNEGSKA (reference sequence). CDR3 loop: CSARGTEGQGSYEQYF. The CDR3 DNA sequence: TGCAGTGCTAGAGGCACTGAGGGACAGGGGTCCTACGAGCAGTACTTC.

This CDR3 is CASNLANTEAFF. DNA for the CDR3: TGTGCCAGTAATCTGGCGAACACTGAAGCTTTCTTT. This chain joins TRBV19 and TRBJ1-1; D is unclear. Germline values: CDR1 LNHDA, CDR2 SQIVND (reference sequence). V was trimmed by 7 bases and J by 1 base, leaving 7 bases between them. This CDR3 has 12 residues.

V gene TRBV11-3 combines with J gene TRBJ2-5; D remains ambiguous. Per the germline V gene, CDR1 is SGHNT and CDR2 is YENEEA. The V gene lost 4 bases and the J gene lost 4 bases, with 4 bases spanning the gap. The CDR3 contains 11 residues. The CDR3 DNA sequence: TGTGCCAGCAGCTCAGGAGAGACCCAGTACTTC. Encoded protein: CASSSGETQYF.

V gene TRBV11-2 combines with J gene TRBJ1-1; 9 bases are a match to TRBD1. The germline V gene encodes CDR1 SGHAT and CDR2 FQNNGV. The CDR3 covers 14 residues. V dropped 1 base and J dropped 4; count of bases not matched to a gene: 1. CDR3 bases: TGTGCCAGCAGCTTAGGGACAGGGGTCACTGAAGCTTTCTTT. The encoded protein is CASSLGTGVTEAFF.

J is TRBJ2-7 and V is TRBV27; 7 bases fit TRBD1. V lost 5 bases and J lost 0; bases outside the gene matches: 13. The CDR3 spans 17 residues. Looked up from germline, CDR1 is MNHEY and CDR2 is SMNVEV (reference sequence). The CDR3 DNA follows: TGTGCCAGCAGTCTCGTACGACAGGGTAGAGGCTCCTACGAGCAGTACTTC. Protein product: CASSLVRQGRGSYEQYF.

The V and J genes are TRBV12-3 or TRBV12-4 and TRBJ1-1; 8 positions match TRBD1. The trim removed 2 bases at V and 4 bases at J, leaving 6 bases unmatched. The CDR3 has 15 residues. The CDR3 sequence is CASSLMRQGTTEAFF. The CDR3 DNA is TGTGCCAGCAGTTTAATGCGACAGGGGACCACTGAAGCTTTCTTT.

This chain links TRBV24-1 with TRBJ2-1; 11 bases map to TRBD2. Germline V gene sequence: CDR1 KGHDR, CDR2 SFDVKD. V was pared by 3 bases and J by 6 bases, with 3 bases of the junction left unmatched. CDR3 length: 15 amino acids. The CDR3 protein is CATSDRLAGINEQFF. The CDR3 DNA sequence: TGTGCCACCAGTGATAGACTAGCGGGAATCAATGAGCAGTTCTTC.